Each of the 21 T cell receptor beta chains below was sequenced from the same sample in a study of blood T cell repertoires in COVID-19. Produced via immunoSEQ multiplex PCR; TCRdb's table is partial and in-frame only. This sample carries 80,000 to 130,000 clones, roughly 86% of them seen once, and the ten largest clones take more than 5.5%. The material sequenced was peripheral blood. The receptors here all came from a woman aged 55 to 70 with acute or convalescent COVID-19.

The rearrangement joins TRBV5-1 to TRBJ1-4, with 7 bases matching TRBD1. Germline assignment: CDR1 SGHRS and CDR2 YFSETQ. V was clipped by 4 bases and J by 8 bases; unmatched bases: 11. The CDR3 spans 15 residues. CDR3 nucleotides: TGCGCCAGCAGCCTCCCAGGGGGAGCAGGAGAAAAACTGTTTTTT. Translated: CASSLPGGAGEKLFF.

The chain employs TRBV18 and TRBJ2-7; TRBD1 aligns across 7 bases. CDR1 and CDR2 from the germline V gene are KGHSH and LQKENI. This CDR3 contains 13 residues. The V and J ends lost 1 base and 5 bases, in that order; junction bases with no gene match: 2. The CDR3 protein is CASSPRQGHEQYV. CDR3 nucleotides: TGTGCCAGCTCACCACGACAGGGCCACGAGCAGTACGTC.

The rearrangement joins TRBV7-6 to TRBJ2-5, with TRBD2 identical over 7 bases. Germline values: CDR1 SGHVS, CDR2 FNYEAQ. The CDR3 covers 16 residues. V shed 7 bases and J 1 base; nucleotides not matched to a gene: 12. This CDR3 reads CASTPSGLGSQETQYF. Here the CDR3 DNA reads TGTGCCAGCACCCCTTCAGGACTAGGGAGCCAAGAGACCCAGTACTTC.

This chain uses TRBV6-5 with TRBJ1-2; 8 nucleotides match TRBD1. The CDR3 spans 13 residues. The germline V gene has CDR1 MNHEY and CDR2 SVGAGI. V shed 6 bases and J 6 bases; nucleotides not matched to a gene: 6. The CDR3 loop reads CASRETGDHGYTF. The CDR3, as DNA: TGTGCCAGCAGAGAGACAGGGGACCATGGCTACACCTTC.

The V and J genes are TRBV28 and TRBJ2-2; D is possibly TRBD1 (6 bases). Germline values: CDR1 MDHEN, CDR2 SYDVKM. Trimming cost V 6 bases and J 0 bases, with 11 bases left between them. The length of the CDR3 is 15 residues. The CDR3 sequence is CASSHRDANTGELFF. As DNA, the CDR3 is TGTGCCAGCAGCCACAGGGACGCGAACACCGGGGAGCTGTTTTTT.

CDR3 sequence (DNA): TGTGCCAGCTCACCAAAGCCTGGCGGATACTCTGGAAACACCATATATTTT. It is translated as CASSPKPGGYSGNTIYF. This chain uses TRBV18 with TRBJ1-3; the D is unclear. Germline V gene data show CDR1 as KGHSH and CDR2 as LQKENI. This CDR3 comprises 17 residues. Trimming removed 2 bases from V and 0 bases from J, with 14 bases in between.

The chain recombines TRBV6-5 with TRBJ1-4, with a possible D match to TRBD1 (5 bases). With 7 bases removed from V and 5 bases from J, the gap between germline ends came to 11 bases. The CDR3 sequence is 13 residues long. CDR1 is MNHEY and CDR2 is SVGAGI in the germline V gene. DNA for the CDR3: TGTGCCAGCAACCGGGGGGTAAATGAAAAACTGTTTTTT. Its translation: CASNRGVNEKLFF.

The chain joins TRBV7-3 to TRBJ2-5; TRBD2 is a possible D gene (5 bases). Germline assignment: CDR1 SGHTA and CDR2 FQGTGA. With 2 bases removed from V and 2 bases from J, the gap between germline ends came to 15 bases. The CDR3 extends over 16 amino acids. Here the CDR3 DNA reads TGTGCCAGCAGCTTATCAACGAGGGTTTCTCAAGAGACCCAGTACTTC. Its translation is CASSLSTRVSQETQYF.

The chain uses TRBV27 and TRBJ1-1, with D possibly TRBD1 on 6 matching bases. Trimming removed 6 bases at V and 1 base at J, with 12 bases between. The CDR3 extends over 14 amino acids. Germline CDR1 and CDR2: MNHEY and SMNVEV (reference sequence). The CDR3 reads CASRSGVGNTEAFF. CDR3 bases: TGTGCCAGCAGATCAGGGGTAGGGAACACTGAAGCTTTCTTT.

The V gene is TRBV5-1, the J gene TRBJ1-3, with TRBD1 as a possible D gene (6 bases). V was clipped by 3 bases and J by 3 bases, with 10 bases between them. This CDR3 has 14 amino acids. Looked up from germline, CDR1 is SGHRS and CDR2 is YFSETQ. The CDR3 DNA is TGCGCCAGCAGCTCACAGGGTAATGGAAACACCATATATTTT. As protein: CASSSQGNGNTIYF.

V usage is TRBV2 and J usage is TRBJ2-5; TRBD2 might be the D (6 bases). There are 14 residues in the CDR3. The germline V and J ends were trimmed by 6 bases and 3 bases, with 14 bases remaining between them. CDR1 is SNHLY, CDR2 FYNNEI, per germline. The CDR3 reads CASSAGRWEETQYF. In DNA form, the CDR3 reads TGTGCCAGCAGCGCGGGACGGTGGGAAGAGACCCAGTACTTC.

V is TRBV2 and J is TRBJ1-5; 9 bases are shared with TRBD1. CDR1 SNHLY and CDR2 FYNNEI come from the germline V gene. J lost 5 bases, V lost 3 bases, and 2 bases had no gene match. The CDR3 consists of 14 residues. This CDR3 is CASSETGGDQPQHF. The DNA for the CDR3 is TGTGCCAGCAGTGAGACAGGGGGTGATCAGCCCCAGCATTTT.

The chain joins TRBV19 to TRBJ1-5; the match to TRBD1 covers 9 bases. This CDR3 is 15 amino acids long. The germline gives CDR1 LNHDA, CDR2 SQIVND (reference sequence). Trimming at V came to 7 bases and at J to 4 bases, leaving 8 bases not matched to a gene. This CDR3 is CASTTGGGRNQPQHF. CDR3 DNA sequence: TGTGCCAGTACCACAGGGGGCGGGAGGAATCAGCCCCAGCATTTT. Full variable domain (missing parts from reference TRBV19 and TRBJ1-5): DGGITQSPKYLFRKEGQNVTLSCEQNLNHDAMYWYRQDPGQGLRLIYYSQIVNDFQKGDIAEGYSVSREKKESFPLTVTSAQKNPTAFYLCASTTGGGRNQPQHFGDGTRLSIL.

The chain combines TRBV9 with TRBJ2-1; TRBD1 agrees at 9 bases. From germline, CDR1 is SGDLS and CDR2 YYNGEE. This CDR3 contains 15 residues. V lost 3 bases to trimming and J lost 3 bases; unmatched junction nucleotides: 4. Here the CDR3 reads CASSGQGQGYNEQFF. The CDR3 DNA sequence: TGTGCCAGCAGCGGACAGGGACAGGGCTACAATGAGCAGTTCTTC.

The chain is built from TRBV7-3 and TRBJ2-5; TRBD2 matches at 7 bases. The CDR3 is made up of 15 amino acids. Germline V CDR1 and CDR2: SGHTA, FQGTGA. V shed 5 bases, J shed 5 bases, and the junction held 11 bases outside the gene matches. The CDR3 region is CASSKGEGWMETQYF. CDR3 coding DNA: TGTGCCAGCAGCAAAGGGGAGGGATGGATGGAGACCCAGTACTTC.

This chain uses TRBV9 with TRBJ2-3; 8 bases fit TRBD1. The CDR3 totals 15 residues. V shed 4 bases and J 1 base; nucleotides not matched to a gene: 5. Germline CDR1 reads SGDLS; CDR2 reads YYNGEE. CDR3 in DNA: TGTGCCAGCAGCTCCAGACAGGGGCGCACAGATACGCAGTATTTT. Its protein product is CASSSRQGRTDTQYF.

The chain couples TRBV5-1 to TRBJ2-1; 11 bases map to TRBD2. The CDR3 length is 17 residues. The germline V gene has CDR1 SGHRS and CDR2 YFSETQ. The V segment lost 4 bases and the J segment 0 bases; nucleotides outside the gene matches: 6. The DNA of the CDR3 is TGCGCCAGCAGCCCGGGACTAGCGGTGAACTCCTACAATGAGCAGTTCTTC. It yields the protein CASSPGLAVNSYNEQFF. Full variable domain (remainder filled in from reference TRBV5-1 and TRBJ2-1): KAGVTQTPRYLIKTRGQQVTLSCSPISGHRSVSWYQQTPGQGLQFLFEYFSETQRNKGNFPGRFSGRQFSNSRSEMNVSTLELGDSALYLCASSPGLAVNSYNEQFFGPGTRLTVL.

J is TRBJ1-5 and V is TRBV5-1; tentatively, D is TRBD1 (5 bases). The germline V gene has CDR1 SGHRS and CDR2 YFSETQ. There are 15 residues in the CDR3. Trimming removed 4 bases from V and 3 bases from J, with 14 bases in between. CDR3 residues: CASSTDGHLNQPQHF. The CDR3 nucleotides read TGCGCCAGCAGCACCGATGGACACCTCAATCAGCCCCAGCATTTT.

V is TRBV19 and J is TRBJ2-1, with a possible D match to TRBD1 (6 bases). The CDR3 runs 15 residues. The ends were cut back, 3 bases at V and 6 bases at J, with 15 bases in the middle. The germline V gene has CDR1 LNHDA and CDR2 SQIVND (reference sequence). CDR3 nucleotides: TGTGCCAGTAGTATGCCCAGGGGAGTAGGCAATGAGCAGTTCTTC. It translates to CASSMPRGVGNEQFF.

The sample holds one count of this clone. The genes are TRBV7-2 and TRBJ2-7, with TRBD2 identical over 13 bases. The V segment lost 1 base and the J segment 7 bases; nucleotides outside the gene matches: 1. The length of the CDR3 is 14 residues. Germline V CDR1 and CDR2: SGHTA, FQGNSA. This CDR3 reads CASSLGLAGGEQYV. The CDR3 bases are TGTGCCAGCAGCTTAGGACTAGCGGGAGGTGAGCAGTACGTC.

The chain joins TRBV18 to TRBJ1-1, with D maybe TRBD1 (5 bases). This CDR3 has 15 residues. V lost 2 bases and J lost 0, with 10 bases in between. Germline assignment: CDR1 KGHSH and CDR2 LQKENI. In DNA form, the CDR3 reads TGTGCCAGCTCACCAGGGGGAGGGGTGAACACTGAAGCTTTCTTT. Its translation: CASSPGGGVNTEAFF.